This T cell receptor beta chain came from a study of brain T cells in children with intractable seizures. Germline lookup yields CDR1 MDHEN and CDR2 SYDVKM. CDR3 size: 12 residues. V was shortened by 3 bases and J by 8 bases, with 10 bases between the two germline ends. In this sample, this clone turned up once. The antigen remains unidentified. The sequenced cases were selected for having the highest brain T cell transcript signatures. Study-wide points: HCMV serostatus was not known, and viral specificity came from CDR3 similarity only. Clones missing pre-surgery may reflect undersampling of that blood sample.

The repertoire was sequenced with immunoSEQ multiplex PCR; TCRdb's copy has only in-frame clones and lacks some. The sample contains 78,000 or so clones, 90% to 95% of which appear only once. The clonotype originates from a girl aged 2 to 10 with Rasmussen encephalitis and intractable seizures. V and J are TRBV28 and TRBJ1-2, with D unclear. This specimen was peripheral blood, taken at surgery. The CDR3 region is CASSFDQGGYTF. CDR3 in DNA: TGTGCCAGCAGTTTTGACCAAGGGGGCTACACCTTC.